A selection of T cell receptor beta chains follows, all from one sample in a study of human T cells and chemical hapten exposure. TCRdb used MiXCR to reprocess the RACE reads, holding one entry per CDR3 protein. Here the sample spans some 400,000 distinct CDR3 sequences, roughly 5.3% being singletons. The specimen comprised whole blood, sampled in connection with sensitization to the hapten diphenylcyclopropenone (DPC). The receptors stem from a woman aged 45-65 years with alopecia areata. Some clones in this sample may be carry-over from other donors' samples. Both conserved end residues are part of each CDR3. A D gene is named only where the DNA matches it firmly. Clone size is not always given. Where it is, it says once, few, many or a class for expanded clones.

TRBV5-1	TRBJ2-3	many	NA	TGCGCCAGCAGCTTGAGTTCGCGGGGAACAGATACGCAGTATTTT	CASSLSSRGTDTQYF
TRBV29-1	TRBJ2-5	NA	TRBD1	TGCAGCGCCAAAGGAGCAGGGGGCTACGGTGTGGAGACCCAGTACTTC	CSAKGAGGYGVETQYF
TRBV9	TRBJ1-1	NA	NA	TGTGCCAGCAGCGGGGGGAATGAAGCTTTCTTT	CASSGGNEAFF
TRBV12-3/TRBV12-4	TRBJ1-1	many	TRBD1	TGTGCCAGCACCCAGGGACAGGCCAACACTGAAGCTTTCTTT	CASTQGQANTEAFF
TRBV20-1	TRBJ2-3	NA	TRBD1	TGCAGTGCCGAAGGCGGCAGGGGGCTCGCAGATACGCAGTATTTT	CSAEGGRGLADTQYF
TRBV5-5	TRBJ1-5	many	TRBD1	TGTGCCAGCAGCTCACGGACAGGGGAGGATCAGCCCCAGCATTTT	CASSSRTGEDQPQHF
TRBV4-1	TRBJ2-1	many	TRBD2	TGCGCCAGCAGCCAGGTTGGGACTATCAATGAGCAGTTCTTC	CASSQVGTINEQFF
TRBV27	TRBJ2-2	few	NA	TGTGCCAGCAGTTTATCGAAAGTGACCGGGGAGCTGTTTTTT	CASSLSKVTGELFF
TRBV2	TRBJ1-1	many	TRBD1	TGTGCCAGCAGGGGGGACAGGGCGGAAGCTTTCTTT	CASRGDRAEAFF
TRBV6-1	TRBJ2-7	few	TRBD1	TGTGCCAGCAGAGAGACAGGGGCCCAGACCTACGAGCAGTACTTC	CASRETGAQTYEQYF
TRBV13	TRBJ2-3	few	TRBD2	TGTGCCAGCAGCTGGTATGGGACTAGCGGGGGTTCTAGCACAGATACGCAGTATTTT	CASSWYGTSGGSSTDTQYF
TRBV2	TRBJ1-1	few	NA	TGTGCCAGCAGGGGACACTTGAACACTGAAGCTTTCTTT	CASRGHLNTEAFF
TRBV6-1	TRBJ2-1	many	NA	TGTGCCAGCAGTGCAGACATTGGCCCCTACAATGAGCAGTTCTTC	CASSADIGPYNEQFF
TRBV6-2/TRBV6-3	TRBJ2-5	few	NA	TGTGCCAGCAGTTACCCCGGGACTGGACAAAGGGCCCAGTACTTC	CASSYPGTGQRAQYF
TRBV7-7	TRBJ2-1	many	NA	TGTGCCAGCAGCCCCTTGGCGATGAGGTACAATGAGCAGTTCTTC	CASSPLAMRYNEQFF
TRBV6-6	TRBJ1-6	few	NA	TGTGCCAGCAGTTCCCTGACGGGGAATTCACCCCTCCACTTT	CASSSLTGNSPLHF
TRBV3-1	TRBJ2-7	few	NA	TGTGCCAGCAGCCAAGAAGGCAGAGCGCAATACGAGCAGTACTTC	CASSQEGRAQYEQYF
TRBV13	TRBJ2-5	many	NA	TGTGCCAGCAGCACCAGTACACTCCAAGAGACCCAGTACTTC	CASSTSTLQETQYF
TRBV7-2	TRBJ2-1	NA	NA	TGTGCCAGCAGCTGGAGATGGGACTTAGCCTCCTACAATGAGCAGTTCTTC	CASSWRWDLASYNEQFF
TRBV6-5	TRBJ1-1	many	NA	TGTGCCAGCAGTTCGGCCCCGCCGGACCCAAACACTGAAGCTTTCTTT	CASSSAPPDPNTEAFF
TRBV12-3/TRBV12-4	TRBJ1-1	many	NA	TGTGCCAGCAGACAAGCCGTAAATCGAGGAGCTTTCTTT	CASRQAVNRGAFF
TRBV12-3/TRBV12-4	TRBJ1-4	once	NA	TGTGCCAGCAGTTTGGATAATGAAAAACTGTTTTTT	CASSLDNEKLFF
TRBV10-2	TRBJ2-1	many	TRBD2	TGCGCCAGCAGCGGGACTAGCGCCCATGAGCAGTTCTTC	CASSGTSAHEQFF
TRBV10-3	TRBJ2-7	few	NA	TGTGCCATCAGTGGACCCCGGGCAGGGGCCTCCTACGAGCAGTACTTC	CAISGPRAGASYEQYF
TRBV27	TRBJ1-2	few	NA	TGTGCCAGCAGTATCGGGACATCTAACTATGGCTACACCTTC	CASSIGTSNYGYTF
TRBV2	TRBJ2-5	many	TRBD2	TGTGCCAGCAAGGCTAGCGGGGGTTCCAGAGAGACCCAGTACTTC	CASKASGGSRETQYF
TRBV19	TRBJ2-1	NA	NA	TGTGCCAGTAGTCACCGGGGCCAGGCCAATGAGCAGTTCTTC	CASSHRGQANEQFF
TRBV2	TRBJ1-5	many	NA	TGTGCCAGCTACCTGGGACACCATAGCAATCAGCCCCAGCATTTT	CASYLGHHSNQPQHF
TRBV27	TRBJ1-2	NA	NA	TGTGCCAGCAGTTTATACGGACAGCCCGGCTACACCTTC	CASSLYGQPGYTF